This T cell receptor (beta chain) was recovered during a study of shared clonotypes between healthy human individuals. About the research overall: A couple of female and a few male donors aged 18 to 49 were enrolled. General observations from the study: Generally, naive subsets came out with larger estimated richness than memory subsets.

As concerns this clone: Its antigen is not identified.

The V and J ends lost 4 bases and 2 bases, in that order; junction bases with no gene match: 7. The CDR3 runs to 15 residues. CDR1 SGHNT and CDR2 YYREEE come from the germline V gene (reference sequence). The run depth of the assay was deep. Some clones are missing from TCRdb's copy, which holds only in-frame ones; the method was immunoSEQ multiplex PCR. This table has fewer than 1.6 million clones, approximately 98.5% appearing once. The receptor was derived from a man younger than 45 in good health. The source material was naive CD4+ T cells sorted from blood. The subset is: CD45RA+ positively selected. This chain links TRBV5-4 with TRBJ2-3; 7 bases match TRBD2. CDR3 sequence (DNA): TGTGCCAGCAGCGAGGGACTATCAGACACAGATACGCAGTATTTT. This encodes CASSEGLSDTDTQYF. The whole variable domain, filled in from reference TRBV5-4 and TRBJ2-3, reads ETGVTQSPTHLIKTRGQQVTLRCSSQSGHNTVSWYQQALGQGPQFIFQYYREEENGRGNFPPRFSGLQFPNYSSELNVNALELDDSALYLCASSEGLSDTDTQYFGPGTRLTVL.